The clone carrying this TCR beta chain was seen ten or more times. Its cognate antigen is unknown. This entry is derived from a study of T cells in Graves' hyperthyroidism and ophthalmopathy. Study-wide findings and caveats: Among thyroid clonotypes expanded above 0.001, most also appeared in blood.

CDR1 MNHNS and CDR2 SASEGT come from the germline V gene. The length of the CDR3 is 16 residues. With V trimmed by 5 bases and J by 0 bases, 7 bases remained unmatched. RNA transcripts yielded amplified TCR beta CDR3 regions. Using the HTBI primer set, a first-round RT-PCR was run on the TCR CDR3. MiXCR, run by TCRdb on the multiplex PCR reads, gives a single entry per CDR3 protein. The data show about 520,000 distinct CDR3 sequences, 24% seen once. PBMCs were sourced from less than 13 ml fresh peripheral blood. V usage is TRBV6-1 and J usage is TRBJ1-3; 7 nucleotides match TRBD1. The sample taken for sequencing was blood. This TCR was sampled from a woman aged 25 to 39 with Graves' ophthalmopathy. The chain's CDR3 is CASSRQGKSSGNTIYF. The CDR3 bases are TGTGCCAGCAGTCGACAGGGAAAGAGCTCTGGAAACACCATATATTTT.